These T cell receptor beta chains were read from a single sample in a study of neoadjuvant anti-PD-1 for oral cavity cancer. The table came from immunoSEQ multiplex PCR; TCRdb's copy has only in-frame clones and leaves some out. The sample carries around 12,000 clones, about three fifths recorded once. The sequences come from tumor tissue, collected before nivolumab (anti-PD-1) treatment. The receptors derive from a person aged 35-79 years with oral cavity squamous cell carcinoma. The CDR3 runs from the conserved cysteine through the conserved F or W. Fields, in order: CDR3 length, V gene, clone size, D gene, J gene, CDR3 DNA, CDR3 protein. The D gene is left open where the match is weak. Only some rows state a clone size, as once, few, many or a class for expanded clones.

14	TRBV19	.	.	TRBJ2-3	TGTGCCAGTAGTAGGACAGCTAGCACAGATACGCAGTATTTT	CASSRTASTDTQYF
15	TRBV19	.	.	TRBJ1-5	TGTGCCAGTAGTATAGATTATAATAGCAATCAGCCCCAGCATTTT	CASSIDYNSNQPQHF
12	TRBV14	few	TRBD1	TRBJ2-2	TGTGCCAGCAGCCAGGAAGGGACAGGGCGGCTTTTT	CASSQEGTGRLF
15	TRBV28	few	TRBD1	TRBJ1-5	TGTGCCAGCAGGGAAGGGACAGTAAGCAATCAGCCCCAGCATTTT	CASREGTVSNQPQHF
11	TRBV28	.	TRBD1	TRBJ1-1	TGTGCCACACTACGGACAGGAGGAGCTTTCTTT	CATLRTGGAFF
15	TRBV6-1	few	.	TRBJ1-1	TGTGCCAGCAGTGAATGGGGGGCCTGGAACACTGAAGCTTTCTTT	CASSEWGAWNTEAFF
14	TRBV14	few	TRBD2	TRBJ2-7	TGTGCCAGCAGCCTTAGCGGGGGGACCTACGAGCAGTACTTC	CASSLSGGTYEQYF
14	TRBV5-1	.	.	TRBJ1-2	TGCGCCAGCAGCTTGTACGGGGAGTCGGATGGCTACACCTTC	CASSLYGESDGYTF
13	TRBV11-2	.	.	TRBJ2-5	TGTGCCAGCAGCCAATCTAGCGTGGGGACCCAGTACTTC	CASSQSSVGTQYF
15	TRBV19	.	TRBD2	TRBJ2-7	TGTGCCAGTAGCACCCCCGGACTAGCTTCCTACGAGCAGTACTTC	CASSTPGLASYEQYF
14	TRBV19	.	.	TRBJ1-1	TGTGCCAGTAGTATAAGCGGGCCGAACACTGAAGCTTTCTTT	CASSISGPNTEAFF
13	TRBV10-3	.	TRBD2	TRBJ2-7	TGTGCCATCACTCCCGGACTAGGCTACGAGCAGTACTTC	CAITPGLGYEQYF
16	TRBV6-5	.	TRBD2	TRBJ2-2	TGTGCCAGCAGTTCCACCGGGACTACCAACACCGGGGAGCTGTTTTTT	CASSSTGTTNTGELFF
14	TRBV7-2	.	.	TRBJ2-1	TGTGCCAGCACCCTCCGTAGCTCCTACAATGAGCAGTTCTTC	CASTLRSSYNEQFF
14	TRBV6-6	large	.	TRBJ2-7	TGTGCCAGCAGTTACTCAGGGGAGAGGGGCGAGCAGTACTTC	CASSYSGERGEQYF
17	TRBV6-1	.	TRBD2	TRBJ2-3	TGTGCCAGCAGTGCCGTGGGACTAGCGGGAGGGCCAGATACGCAGTATTTT	CASSAVGLAGGPDTQYF
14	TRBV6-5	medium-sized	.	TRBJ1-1	TGTGCCAGCAGTTACTCGAGCCAGAACACTGAAGCTTTCTTT	CASSYSSQNTEAFF
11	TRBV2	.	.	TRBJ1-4	TGTGCCAGTTTAGTCCGAGACAAACTGTTTTTT	CASLVRDKLFF
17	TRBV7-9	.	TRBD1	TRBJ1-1	TGTGCCAGCAGCTTACGGACCGGGACAGTAATTTACACTGAAGCTTTCTTT	CASSLRTGTVIYTEAFF
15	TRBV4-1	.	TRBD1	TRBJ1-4	TGCGCCAGCAGCCAAGTGGGACAGAGGAATGAAAAACTGTTTTTT	CASSQVGQRNEKLFF
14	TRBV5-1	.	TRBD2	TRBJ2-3	TGCGCCAGCAGCTTGACTAGCGGCACAGATACGCAGTATTTT	CASSLTSGTDTQYF
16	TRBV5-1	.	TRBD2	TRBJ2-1	TGCGCCAGCAGCCCGACAACTGGACTAGTGGCAAATGAGCAGTTCTTC	CASSPTTGLVANEQFF
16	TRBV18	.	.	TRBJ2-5	TGTGCCAGCTCCCAGGGAGGCAGGGCTTTGCAAGAGACCCAGTACTTC	CASSQGGRALQETQYF
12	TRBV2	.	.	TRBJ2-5	TGTGCCAGCAGTGAAGCAGTAGAGACCCAGTACTTC	CASSEAVETQYF
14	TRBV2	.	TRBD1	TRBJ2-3	TGTGCCAGCAGTGACAGGGGGCGCACAGATACGCAGTATTTT	CASSDRGRTDTQYF
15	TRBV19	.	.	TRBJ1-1	TGTGCCAGTACCCAGACACCTCTGGGGAACACTGAAGCTTTCTTT	CASTQTPLGNTEAFF
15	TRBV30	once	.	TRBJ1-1	TGTGCCTGGAAAGAAGGGATAGGGAGGGTCACTGAAGCTTTCTTT	CAWKEGIGRVTEAFF
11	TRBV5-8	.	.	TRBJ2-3	TGTGCCAGCAGCTTTACAGATACGCAGTATTTT	CASSFTDTQYF
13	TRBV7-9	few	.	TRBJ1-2	TGTGCCAGCAGCCTGGGGATGACTAGGGGCTACACCTTC	CASSLGMTRGYTF
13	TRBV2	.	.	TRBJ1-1	TGTGCCAGCAGCGGACTCAGGGGTACTGAAGCTTTCTTT	CASSGLRGTEAFF
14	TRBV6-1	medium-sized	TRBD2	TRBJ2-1	TGTGCCAGCAGGAGGACTAGCGGGAGCAATGAGCAGTTCTTC	CASRRTSGSNEQFF
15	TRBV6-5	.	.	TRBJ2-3	TGTGCCAGCAGTACCCTAGGGGGTTCGGCAGATACGCAGTATTTT	CASSTLGGSADTQYF
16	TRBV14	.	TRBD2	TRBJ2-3	TGTGCCAGCAGCCAAAGTACTAGCGGGAGGGCAGATACGCAGTATTTT	CASSQSTSGRADTQYF
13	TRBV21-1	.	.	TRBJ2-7	TGTGCCAGCGGACTAGCGGGATCCTACGAGCAGTACTTC	CASGLAGSYEQYF
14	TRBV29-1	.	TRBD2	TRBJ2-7	TGCAGCGTCGGGACTAGCGCTTACTCCTACGAGCAGTACTTC	CSVGTSAYSYEQYF
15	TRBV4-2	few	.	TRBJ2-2	TGTGCCAGCAGCCTCGACAGTTCCCGGACCGGGGAGCTGTTTTTT	CASSLDSSRTGELFF
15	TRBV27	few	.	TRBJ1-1	TGTGCCAGCACAGGGACCGAGGGGATGAACACTGAAGCTTTCTTT	CASTGTEGMNTEAFF
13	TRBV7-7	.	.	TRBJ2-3	TGTGCTAGCAGCTTAGACAGCACAGATACGCAGTATTTT	CASSLDSTDTQYF
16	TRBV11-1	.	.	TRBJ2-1	TGTGCCAGCAGCCTCCAGACAGTAAGCTCCTACAATGAGCAGTTCTTC	CASSLQTVSSYNEQFF
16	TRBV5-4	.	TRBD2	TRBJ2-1	TGTGCCAGCAGCGCTTCTAGCGGGAGGGCTTACAATGAGCAGTTCTTC	CASSASSGRAYNEQFF
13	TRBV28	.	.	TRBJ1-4	TGTGCCAGCAGTTCCGGGGCTAATGAAAAACTGTTTTTT	CASSSGANEKLFF
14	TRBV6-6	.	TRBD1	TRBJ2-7	TGTGCCAGCAGTGCTACGACAGGGTCCTACGAGCAGTACTTC	CASSATTGSYEQYF
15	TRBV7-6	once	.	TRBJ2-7	TGTGCCAGCAGCCAGCCCGGCGGACAGATCTACGAGCAGTACTTC	CASSQPGGQIYEQYF
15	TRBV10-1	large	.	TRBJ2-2	TGCGCCAGCAGTCCGATGACAACGAACACCGGGGAGCTGTTTTTT	CASSPMTTNTGELFF
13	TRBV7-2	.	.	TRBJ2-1	TGTGCCAGCAGCATCGACACCTACAATGAGCAGTTCTTC	CASSIDTYNEQFF
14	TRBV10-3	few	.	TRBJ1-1	TGTGCCATCAGTTATACCCCGGGGAACACTGAAGCTTTCTTT	CAISYTPGNTEAFF
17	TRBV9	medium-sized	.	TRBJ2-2	TGTGCCAGCAGCGTAGGGGAAGGCGGACTTAGGACCGGGGAGCTGTTTTTT	CASSVGEGGLRTGELFF
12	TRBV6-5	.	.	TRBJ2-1	TGTGCCAGCAACCCGGGCGGCAATGAGCAGTTCTTC	CASNPGGNEQFF
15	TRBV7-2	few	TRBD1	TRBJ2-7	TGTGCCAGCAGCTTAGGTCCGGGACAGGGCTACGAGCAGTACTTC	CASSLGPGQGYEQYF
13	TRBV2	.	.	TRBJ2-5	TGTGCCAGCAGTGGCCGTGTAGGAGAGACCCAGTACTTC	CASSGRVGETQYF
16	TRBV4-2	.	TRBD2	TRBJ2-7	TGTGCCAGCAGCCAAGATCTCCAGCGGGAGCTGTTCGAGCAGTACTTC	CASSQDLQRELFEQYF
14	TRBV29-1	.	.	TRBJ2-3	TGCAGCGTTGAAGATCCACAGGTTGGGTCTACGCAGTATTTT	CSVEDPQVGSTQYF
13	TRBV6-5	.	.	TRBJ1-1	TGTGCCAGCAGTGGCACAGCGAACACTGAAGCTTTCTTT	CASSGTANTEAFF
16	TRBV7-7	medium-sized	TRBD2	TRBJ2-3	TGTGCTAGCAGCTTAGCGTTTGGCGGGAGTGCAGATACGCAGTATTTT	CASSLAFGGSADTQYF